The clone carrying this TCR beta chain appeared a few times. Its matching antigen is unknown. CDR1 is SQVTM and CDR2 is ANQGSEA in the germline V gene. V was pared by 5 bases and J by 2 bases, with 16 bases between. This CDR3 has 15 amino acids. PCR primers comprised 60 Vbeta and 13 Jbeta primers. Original processing notes: Roughly 10 million shared chains were among approximately 80 million unique TCR beta chains counted in a later analysis. Method: immunoSEQ multiplex PCR; TCRdb's copy keeps in-frame clones and lacks some. V and J calls and clone size are as listed in that table; D and trimming were resolved from the DNA. The sample lists about 130,000 clones, approximately 80% seen once, with 1.1% to 1.5% in the top ten. This entry belongs to a study of cytomegalovirus exposure and HLA in healthy donors. Broader study findings: CMV serostatus was the sole immune exposure information available.

The origin of this receptor is a middle-aged woman in good health and CMV-seronegative. Sequencing input: PBMCs. The chain joins TRBV29-1 to TRBJ1-5, with D unresolved. The CDR3 DNA reads as TGCAGCGTTTTAGATCATGACGGGGGCAATCAGCCCCAGCATTTT. Translating it yields CSVLDHDGGNQPQHF.